The clone carrying this TCR beta chain was seen only a few times. Its antigen remains unidentified. Template switching (which added a universal primer site) was used, and cDNA carried unique molecular identifiers. TCRdb reanalysed the 5' RACE reads using MiXCR and keeps one entry per CDR3 protein. The sample yields roughly 490,000 distinct CDR3 sequences, approximately 14% seen once. These data originate in a study of identical twins. Findings of the study overall: Sharing of beta out-of-frame sequences by twins showed a weaker excess. Fewer insertions characterized abundant cord blood beta clonotypes, whereas memory repertoires showed none. Twin pairs' shared out-of-frame alpha sequences were enriched in low generation probability.

This CDR3 is 12 amino acids long. Germline V gives CDR1 SQVTM, CDR2 ANQGSEA. V gave up 6 bases and J gave up 5 bases; unmatched junction bases: 3. These same records also appear under a second study, on yellow fever vaccine responses in identical twins.

This sequence joins TRBV29-1 and TRBJ2-7; 11 bases align to TRBD1. This TCR came from a woman under 30 in good health. Source material: CD4+ T cells sorted from blood. The CDR3 DNA follows: TGCAGCGTGGACAGGGGGCTAGACGAGCAGTACTTC. Amino acids: CSVDRGLDEQYF.